This TCR beta chain was retrieved from a study of T cells in Graves' hyperthyroidism and ophthalmopathy. RNA transcripts served as the template for amplifying TCR beta CDR3 regions. When the TCR CDR3 underwent first-round RT-PCR, the HTBI primer set was used. TCRdb used MiXCR to reprocess the multiplex PCR reads, holding one entry per CDR3 protein. The sample consists of more than 500,000 distinct CDR3 sequences, about 15% of them appearing once. This CDR3 comprises 13 residues. The germline V gene encodes CDR1 SEHNR and CDR2 FQNEAQ (reference sequence). Trimming took 4 bases from V and 8 from J, leaving 14 bases between them. This clonotype was picked up a small number of times.

What was sequenced was blood. The sequence came from a middle-aged woman with Graves' ophthalmopathy. The J gene is TRBJ1-2, the V gene TRBV7-9, with unresolved D. The CDR3 reads CASSSQLARGYTF. CDR3 sequence (DNA): TGTGCCAGCAGCTCACAGCTTGCGAGAGGCTACACCTTC. The full variable domain, rest sourced from reference TRBV7-9 and TRBJ1-2, is DTGVSQNPRHKITKRGQNVTFRCDPISEHNRLYWYRQTLGQGPEFLTYFQNEAQLEKSRLLSDRFSAERPKGSFSTLEIQRTEQGDSAMYLCASSSQLARGYTFGSGTRLTVV.